This T cell receptor beta chain was profiled in a study of cytomegalovirus exposure and HLA in healthy donors. Study-wide results and limits: According to reports, the classifier identified cytomegalovirus status with high specificity and sensitivity.

60 Vbeta and 13 Jbeta primers were used in PCR. This table comes from immunoSEQ multiplex PCR, and its TCRdb copy is limited to in-frame clones, with some not included. The table lists 100,000 to 140,000 clones, 81% of them singletons. The J segment lost 4 bases and the V segment lost 5 bases, leaving 13 bases of the junction unmatched. The CDR3 has 16 residues. Germline V gives CDR1 SGHAT, CDR2 FQNNGV. This clone was observed a handful of times. Its target is unknown. The sample has other DNA sequences that encode this CDR3 too. The J gene is TRBJ2-7, the V gene TRBV11-2; 8 nucleotides match TRBD2. The specimen sequenced was PBMCs. The clonotype originates from a young man in good health and CMV-seronegative. The CDR3 DNA reads as TGTGCCAGCAGCCCACCGGGGGGTAGCGGGATATACGAGCAGTACTTC. It codes for CASSPPGGSGIYEQYF.